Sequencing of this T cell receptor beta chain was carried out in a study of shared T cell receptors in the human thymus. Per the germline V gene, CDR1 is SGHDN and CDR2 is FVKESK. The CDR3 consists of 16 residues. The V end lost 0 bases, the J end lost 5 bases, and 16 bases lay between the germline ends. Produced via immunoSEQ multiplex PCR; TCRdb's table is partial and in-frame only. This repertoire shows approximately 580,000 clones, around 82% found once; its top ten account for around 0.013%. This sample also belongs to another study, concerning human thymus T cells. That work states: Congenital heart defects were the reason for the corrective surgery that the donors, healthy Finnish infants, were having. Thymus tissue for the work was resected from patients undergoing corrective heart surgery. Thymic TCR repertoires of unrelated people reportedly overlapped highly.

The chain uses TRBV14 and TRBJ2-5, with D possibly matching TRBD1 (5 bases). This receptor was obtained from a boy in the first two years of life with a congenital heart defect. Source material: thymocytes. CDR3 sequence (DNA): TGTGCCAGCAGCCAAGATCGTGGCAGGGAAGGGGAGACCCAGTACTTC. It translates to CASSQDRGREGETQYF.